This TCR beta chain was identified during a study of spatial heterogeneity in lung cancer. Study-wide background: Every unique TCR and UMI combination, on average, appeared more than ten times in raw reads.

All TCR cDNA molecules were individually tagged with a unique molecular identifier. MiXCR was run by TCRdb on the 5' RACE reads, yielding one entry per CDR3 protein. The data contain around 9,700 distinct CDR3 sequences, around 22% of them singletons. As concerns this clonotype: At one end, the junction sequence differs from germline, possibly due to a read error.

Time point meaning: sample taken at primary tumor resection. Frozen PBMC, nontumor lung or tumor provided whole RNA, which was sequenced unsorted. The donors, roughly 70 patients with untreated early-stage non-small cell lung cancer, provided the samples. CDR1 and CDR2 (germline): SGHVS, FNYEAQ. The CDR3 sequence is 15 residues long. The V and J genes are TRBV7-6 and TRBJ2-3, with TRBD1 matching 7 bases. The TCR sequence derives from a female donor with early-stage non-small cell lung cancer. The sequenced sample was PBMCs, obtained at surgery. CDR3 coding DNA: TGTGCCAGCAGCTTACAGGCTGGTGGGACAGAAACGCAGTATTTT. Its protein product is CASSLQAGGTETQYF.